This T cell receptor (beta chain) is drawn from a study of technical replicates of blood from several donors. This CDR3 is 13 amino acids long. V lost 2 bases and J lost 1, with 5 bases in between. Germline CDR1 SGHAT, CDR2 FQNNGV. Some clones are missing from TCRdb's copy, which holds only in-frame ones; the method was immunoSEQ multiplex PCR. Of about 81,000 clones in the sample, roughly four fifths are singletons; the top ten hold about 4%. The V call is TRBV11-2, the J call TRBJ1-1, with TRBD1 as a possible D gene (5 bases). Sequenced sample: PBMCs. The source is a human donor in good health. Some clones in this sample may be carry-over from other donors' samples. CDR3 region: CASSLQGNTEAFF. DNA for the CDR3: TGTGCCAGCAGCTTACAGGGGAACACTGAAGCTTTCTTT. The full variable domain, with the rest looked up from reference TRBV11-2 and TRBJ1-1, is EAGVAQSPRYKIIEKRQSVAFWCNPISGHATLYWYQQILGQGPKLLIQFQNNGVVDDSQLPKDRFSAERLKGVDSTLKIQPAKLEDSAVYLCASSLQGNTEAFFGQGTRLTVV.